This T cell receptor (beta chain) stems from a study of T cell repertoires in cytomegalovirus infection. The study, taken as a whole, reports: HLA-C-restricted CMV-specific TCR beta clonotypes prevailed in the ex vivo response.

This clonotype was seen only a few times. Its antigen remains unknown. TCRdb re-derived calls from the reads in MiXCR, one entry per CDR3 protein. Of hundreds of thousands of distinct CDR3 sequences detected, about 33% appear once; the ten largest clones hold 17%. The sequence was obtained from a human donor in good health (CMV status not recorded). Some clones in this sample may be carry-over from other donors' samples. The sample was cultured PBMCs, taken from culture after CMV antigen stimulation.

CDR3: CASSQEGGFRDEQFF. Here the CDR3 DNA reads TGCGCCAGCAGCCAAGAGGGCGGCTTTCGCGATGAGCAGTTCTTC. The chain has TRBV4-3 and TRBJ2-1; D call uncertain. V was cut by 0 bases and J by 8 bases, with 14 bases left in between. This CDR3 contains 15 residues. Per the germline V gene, CDR1 is LGHNA and CDR2 is YSLEER.